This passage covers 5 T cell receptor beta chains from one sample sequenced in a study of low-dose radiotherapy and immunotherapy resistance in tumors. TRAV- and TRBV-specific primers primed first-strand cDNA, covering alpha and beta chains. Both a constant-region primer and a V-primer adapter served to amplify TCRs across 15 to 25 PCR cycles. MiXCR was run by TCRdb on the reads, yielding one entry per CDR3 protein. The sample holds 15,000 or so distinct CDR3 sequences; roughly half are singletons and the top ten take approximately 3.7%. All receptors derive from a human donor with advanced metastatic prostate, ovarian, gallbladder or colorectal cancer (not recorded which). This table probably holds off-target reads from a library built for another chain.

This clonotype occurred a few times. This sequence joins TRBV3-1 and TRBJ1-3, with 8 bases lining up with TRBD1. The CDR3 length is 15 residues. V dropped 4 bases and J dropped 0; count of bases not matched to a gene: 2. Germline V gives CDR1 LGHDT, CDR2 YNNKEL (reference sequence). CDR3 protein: CASSPTGGSGNTIYF. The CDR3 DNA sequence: TGTGCCAGCAGCCCCACAGGGGGCTCTGGAAACACCATATATTTT.

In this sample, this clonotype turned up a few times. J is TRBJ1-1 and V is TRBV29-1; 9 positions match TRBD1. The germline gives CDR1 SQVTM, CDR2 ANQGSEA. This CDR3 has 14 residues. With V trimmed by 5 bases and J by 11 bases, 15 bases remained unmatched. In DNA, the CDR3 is TGCAGCGTTCAAAGGGTTGGGACAGGGAGAGGGGCTTTCTTT. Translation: CSVQRVGTGRGAFF.

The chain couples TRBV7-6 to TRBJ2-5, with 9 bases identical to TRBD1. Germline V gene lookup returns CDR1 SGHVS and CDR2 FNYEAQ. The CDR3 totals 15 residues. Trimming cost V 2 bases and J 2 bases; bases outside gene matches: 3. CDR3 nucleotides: TGTGCCAGCAGCTTAAACAGGGGGCCACAAGAGACCCAGTACTTC. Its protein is CASSLNRGPQETQYF.

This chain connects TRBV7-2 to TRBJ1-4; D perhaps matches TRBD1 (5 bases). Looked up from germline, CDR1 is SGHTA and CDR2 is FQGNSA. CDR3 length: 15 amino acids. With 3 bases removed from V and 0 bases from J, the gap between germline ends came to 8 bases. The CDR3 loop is CASSLQGATNEKLFF. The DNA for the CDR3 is TGTGCCAGCAGCTTGCAGGGAGCAACTAATGAAAAACTGTTTTTT.

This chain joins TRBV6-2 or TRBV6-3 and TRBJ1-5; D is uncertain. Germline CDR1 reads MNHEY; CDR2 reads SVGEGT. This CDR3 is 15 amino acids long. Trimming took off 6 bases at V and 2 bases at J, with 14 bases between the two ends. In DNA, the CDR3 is TGTGCCAGCAGCAGGACTGTGGACGGCAATCAGCCCCAGCATTTT. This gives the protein CASSRTVDGNQPQHF.